This T cell receptor beta chain was profiled in a study of Ad26.COV2.S vaccination and SARS-CoV-2 variants. Study details: It was the COV1001 Ad26.COV2.S trial arm that included the donor. Study-level points and caveats: Substantial post-vaccination breadth of spike-specific CD8+ and CD4+ T cell responses was reported. Researchers cautioned that TCR breadth and depth analyses may have underestimated total T cell responses. Spike-specific TCR breadth was greater after Ad26.COV2.S than placebo.

The protocol was immunoSEQ multiplex PCR, while the TCRdb copy is restricted to in-frame clones and leaves out a portion. The table records more than 300,000 clones, 70% to 90% of them present only once. Concerning this clone: Its antigen is still unknown.

As for treatment: some 20 received Ad26.COV2.S at low or high dose, single or two shots; 5 received placebo; per-sample allocation not given. Collection of the samples took place on day 63 after the first injection of vaccine or placebo. The sample consisted of peripheral blood, taken in a trial of Ad26.COV2.S vaccine versus placebo. The source of this sequence is a person aged 18-65 years who received the Ad26.COV2.S COVID-19 vaccine or a placebo.

CDR3 region: CASSPDSFEAFF. DNA of the CDR3: TGTGCCAGCTCACCTGACAGCTTTGAAGCTTTCTTT. The V call is TRBV18, the J call TRBJ1-1; perhaps TRBD1 as D (5 bases). V was shortened by 3 bases and J by 7 bases, with 9 bases between the two germline ends. CDR3 length: 12 residues. Germline CDR1 is KGHSH and CDR2 is LQKENI.